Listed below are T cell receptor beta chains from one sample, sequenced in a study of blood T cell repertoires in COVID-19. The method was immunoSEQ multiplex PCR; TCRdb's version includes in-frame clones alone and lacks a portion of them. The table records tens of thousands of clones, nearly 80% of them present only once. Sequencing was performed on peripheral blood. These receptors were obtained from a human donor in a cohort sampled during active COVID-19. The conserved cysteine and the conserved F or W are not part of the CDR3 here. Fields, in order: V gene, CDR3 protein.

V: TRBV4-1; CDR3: ASSQDSSYNEQF
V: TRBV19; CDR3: ASSIRSGGTDTQY
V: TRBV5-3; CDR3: ARSQSYRGGYT
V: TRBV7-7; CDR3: ASSSLPPPGNTIY
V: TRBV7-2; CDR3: ASSLAPGFDEKLF
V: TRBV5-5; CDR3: ASSLGGQGANQPQH
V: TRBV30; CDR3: AWGQGGYNYGYT
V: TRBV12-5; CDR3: ASGSGSSGNTIY
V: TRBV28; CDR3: ASSVNQPQH
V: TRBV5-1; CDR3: ASSLHQGTDTQY
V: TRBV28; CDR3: ASSRDNYQPQH
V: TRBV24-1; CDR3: ATSDPRTSGSNNEQF
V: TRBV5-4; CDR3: ASSLRQGGSKNIQY
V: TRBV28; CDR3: ASIRGGPRNQPQH
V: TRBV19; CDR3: ASRKGETGTQY
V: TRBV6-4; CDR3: ASSRTGGYGYT
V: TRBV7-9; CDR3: ASRPQGGNYGYT
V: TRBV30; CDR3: AWSVSRTGGNQPQH
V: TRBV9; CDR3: ASSGTSGMVDTQY
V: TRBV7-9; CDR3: ASSSVVSEQF
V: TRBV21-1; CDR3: ASSKEARGNTDTQY
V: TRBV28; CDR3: ASSHPGTGGNSQGYT
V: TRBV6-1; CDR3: ASSEGDRGNSPLH
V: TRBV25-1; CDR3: ASSPLGGGHYGYT
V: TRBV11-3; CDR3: ASSLDQPGVKNIQY
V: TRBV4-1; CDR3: ASSQKGLTQGGDSPLH
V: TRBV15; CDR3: ATARGGTDTQY
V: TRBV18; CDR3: ASSQPGQGAYEQY
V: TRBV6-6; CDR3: ASSLQVTGRRTEAF
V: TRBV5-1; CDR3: ASSLRIADNEQF
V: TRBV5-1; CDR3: ASSPRLAGGETGELF